The present T cell receptor beta chain was sequenced within a study of beta chain features in type 1 diabetes. Findings of the study overall: Still unanswered here is whether HLA type influences TCRB rearrangement. Insertions at VDJ junctions were less frequent in type 1 diabetes patients. These patients also deleted more nucleotides at the same junctions. A moderate, significant TCRB CDR3 shortening appeared in type 1 diabetes across four CD4+ subsets.

Investigators reverse transcribed all isolated RNA, so they sequenced expressed TCRB transcripts. Using immunoSEQ multiplex PCR, the repertoire was profiled, and TCRdb retains in-frame clones only, with some absent. The sample has roughly 240,000 clones; approximately 25% are singletons. The V end lost 7 bases, the J end lost 5 bases, and 18 bases lay between the germline ends. CDR1 is LNHDA and CDR2 is SQIVND in the germline V gene (reference sequence). This CDR3 region has 15 residues. Comments on this clone: Its antigen remains unidentified.

Sequencing used naive CD4+ T cells from blood. The source is a woman aged 30 to 39 with type 1 diabetes. The chain couples TRBV19 to TRBJ2-1, with a possible D match to TRBD1 (6 bases). CDR3 in amino acids: CASTKQGKLDNEQFF. CDR3 coding DNA: TGTGCCAGTACGAAACAGGGTAAACTGGACAATGAGCAGTTCTTC.